This entry is about one T cell receptor (beta chain). Its cognate antigen is unknown. Different DNA sequences within this sample yield the same CDR3. Free of recent acute infections or vaccinations, the donors were healthy HIV-negative adults. Each replicate PCR on the sorted subsets used around 200 ng DNA (around 31,000 T cell genomes). The assay was immunoSEQ multiplex PCR, and TCRdb's table has in-frame clones only and misses some. The table records roughly 2.6 million clones, roughly 92% of them present only once. In germline, CDR1 is MDHEN, CDR2 SYDVKM. Trimming cost V 6 bases and J 5 bases, with 13 bases left between them. The CDR3 contains 14 residues. These data belong to a study of shared clonotypes between healthy human individuals. Study-wide findings and caveats: Clonotype sharing among donors was expected to depend on sequencing depth.

Sequencing was done on a sample of naive CD4+ T cells sorted from blood. The subset was: CD45RA+ positively selected. V is TRBV28 and J is TRBJ1-4; D is unclear. The clonotype comes from a man younger than 35 in good health. The CDR3 DNA sequence: TGTGCCAGCAGCTCACCGGGAGAAAATGAAAAACTGTTTTTT. It yields the protein CASSSPGENEKLFF. Full variable domain (rest looked up from reference TRBV28 and TRBJ1-4): DVKVTQSSRYLVKRTGEKVFLECVQDMDHENMFWYRQDPGLGLRLIYFSYDVKMKEKGDIPEGYSVSREKKERFSLILESASTNQTSMYLCASSSPGENEKLFFGSGTQLSVL.